A single sample gave rise to the 7 T cell receptor beta chains below, sequenced in a study of T-cell reconstitution after alpha-beta-depleted transplantation in children. Researchers prepared the TCRbeta library using unique molecular identifiers, the study reports. Using its own MiXCR run on the PCR reads, TCRdb lists one record per CDR3 protein. The sample yields over 200,000 distinct CDR3 sequences, 8.4% seen once. Sequenced material: PBMCs, mostly from graft donor cells, taken 360 days after TCRalphabeta/CD19-depleted stem cell transplant. These receptors all come from a male patient under 10 years old who had a stem cell transplant for acute myeloid leukemia, so the T cells may come from the graft donor.

This clonotype came up many times. The chain combines TRBV27 with TRBJ2-7, with no clear D. V was clipped by 4 bases and J by 1 base, with 8 bases between them. This CDR3 comprises 13 residues. Germline values: CDR1 MNHEY, CDR2 SMNVEV (reference sequence). CDR3 DNA sequence: TGTGCCAGCAGTTCCTTCCCTTCCTACGAGCAGTACTTC. It translates to CASSSFPSYEQYF.

V and J are TRBV3-1 and TRBJ1-5, with 8 bases that match TRBD1. The junction had 9 bases not matched to a gene; V was cut back by 4 bases and J by 7 bases. The CDR3 length is 15 residues. The germline V gene has CDR1 LGHDT and CDR2 YNNKEL (reference sequence). Here the CDR3 reads CASSPPGQGSQPQHF. The CDR3 DNA reads as TGTGCCAGCAGCCCGCCCGGACAGGGCAGCCAGCCCCAGCATTTT. The whole variable domain, filled in from reference TRBV3-1 and TRBJ1-5, reads DTAVSQTPKYLVTQMGNDKSIKCEQNLGHDTMYWYKQDSKKFLKIMFSYNNKELIINETVPNRFSPKSPDKAHLNLHINSLELGDSAVYFCASSPPGQGSQPQHFGDGTRLSIL.

Many counts were recorded for this clonotype. V is TRBV24-1 and J is TRBJ2-1; D uncertain. V lost 5 bases and J lost 0, with 4 bases in between. Per the germline V gene, CDR1 is KGHDR and CDR2 is SFDVKD. The CDR3 sequence is 13 residues long. The CDR3 is CATSGDSYNEQFF. Here the CDR3 DNA reads TGTGCCACCAGTGGTGACTCCTACAATGAGCAGTTCTTC.

Many counts were recorded for this clonotype. V and J are TRBV29-1 and TRBJ1-1, with unresolved D. Germline V gene sequence: CDR1 SQVTM, CDR2 ANQGSEA. V lost 7 bases and J lost 0, with 15 bases in between. The CDR3 covers 14 residues. This chain's CDR3 is CSGVRTVLNTEAFF. The CDR3 nucleotides are TGCAGCGGAGTGCGGACTGTGCTGAACACTGAAGCTTTCTTT.

The V and J genes are TRBV4-1 and TRBJ2-7; either TRBD1 or TRBD2 may supply D (6 bases each). The CDR3 sequence is 17 residues long. V lost 0 bases and J 0 bases, leaving 15 bases between the germline ends. Germline lookup yields CDR1 MGHRA and CDR2 YSYEKL. CDR3: CASSQDWVGGRSYEQYF. The CDR3 bases are TGCGCCAGCAGCCAAGATTGGGTAGGGGGGCGCTCCTACGAGCAGTACTTC.

This clonotype was seen at least ten times. The J gene is TRBJ2-3, the V gene TRBV5-1; D might be TRBD1 (5 bases). V gave up 1 base and J gave up 4 bases, with 7 bases separating them. This CDR3 spans 13 amino acids. CDR1 and CDR2 (germline): SGHRS, YFSETQ. The CDR3 protein is CASSLPGSDTQYF. CDR3 bases: TGCGCCAGCAGCTTGCCAGGGTCAGATACGCAGTATTTT.

The sample holds many counts of this clonotype. V gene TRBV9 combines with J gene TRBJ2-4; TRBD2 aligns across 13 bases. With 4 bases clipped from V and 9 bases from J, the junction kept 10 bases outside the gene matches. There are 16 residues in the CDR3. The germline gives CDR1 SGDLS, CDR2 YYNGEE. The CDR3 protein is CASSIGLAGAPGIQYF. For the CDR3, the DNA is TGTGCCAGCAGCATCGGACTAGCGGGAGCGCCTGGCATTCAGTACTTC.